This TCR beta chain was found in a study of T cells after yellow fever vaccination. TCRdb passed the 5' RACE reads through MiXCR, listing each CDR3 protein once. This table holds approximately 260,000 distinct CDR3 sequences, roughly 5% found once. General study points: Some clonotypes, a small share, were shared between CD4 and CD8 compartments.

Trimming pared 7 bases from V and 4 bases from J, leaving 10 bases between. The CDR3 has 12 amino acids. Germline values: CDR1 MNHEY, CDR2 SVGEGT. Comment on this clonotype: Its antigen is currently unknown.

The chain links TRBV6-2 or TRBV6-3 to TRBJ1-2; D unclear. The source of this sequence is a man aged 18 to 29 who received the YFV17D yellow fever vaccine. Sequencing was performed on CD4+ T cells sorted from PBMCs, taken on the day of the yellow fever booster vaccination. CDR3 DNA sequence: TGTGCCAGCAAGGGAACAGTCTATGGCTACACCTTC. The encoded protein is CASKGTVYGYTF.